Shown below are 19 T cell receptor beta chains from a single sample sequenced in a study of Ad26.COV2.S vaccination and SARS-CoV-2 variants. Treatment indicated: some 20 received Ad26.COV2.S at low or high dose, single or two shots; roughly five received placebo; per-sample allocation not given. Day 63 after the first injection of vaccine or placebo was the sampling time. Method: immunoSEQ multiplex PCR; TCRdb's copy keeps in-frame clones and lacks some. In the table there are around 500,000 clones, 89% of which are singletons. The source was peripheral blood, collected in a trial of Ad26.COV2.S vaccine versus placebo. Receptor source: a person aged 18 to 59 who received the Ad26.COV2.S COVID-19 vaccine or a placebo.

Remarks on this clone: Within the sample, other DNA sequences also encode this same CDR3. CDR3 region: CASSPQGETQYF. The DNA for the CDR3 is TGTGCCAGCTCACCACAGGGTGAGACCCAGTACTTC. The chain couples TRBV18 to TRBJ2-5; D is uncertain. V was trimmed by 1 base and J by 5 bases, leaving 5 bases between them. The CDR3 runs to 12 residues. Germline CDR1 reads KGHSH; CDR2 reads LQKENI.

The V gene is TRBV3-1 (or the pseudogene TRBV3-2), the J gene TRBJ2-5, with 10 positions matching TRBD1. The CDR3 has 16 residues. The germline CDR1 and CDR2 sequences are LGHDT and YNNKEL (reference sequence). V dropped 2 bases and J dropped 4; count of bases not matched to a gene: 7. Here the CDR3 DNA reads TGTGCCAGCAGCCAACGAGGACAGGGGGTAAGAGAGACCCAGTACTTC. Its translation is CASSQRGQGVRETQYF.

CDR3 bases: TGCAGCGTCTCGGGAGTTGGGAACACTGAAGCTTTCTTT. Translating it yields CSVSGVGNTEAFF. This chain links TRBV29-1 with TRBJ1-1; D ambiguous. This CDR3 contains 13 residues. V gave up 6 bases and J gave up 1 base, with 12 bases separating them. Germline V lookup: CDR1 SQVTM, CDR2 ANQGSEA. The whole variable domain, filled in from reference TRBV29-1 and TRBJ1-1, reads SAVISQKPSRDICQRGTSLTIQCQVDSQVTMMFWYRQQPGQSLTLIATANQGSEATYESGFVIDKFPISRPNLTFSTLTVSNMSPEDSSIYLCSVSGVGNTEAFFGQGTRLTVV.

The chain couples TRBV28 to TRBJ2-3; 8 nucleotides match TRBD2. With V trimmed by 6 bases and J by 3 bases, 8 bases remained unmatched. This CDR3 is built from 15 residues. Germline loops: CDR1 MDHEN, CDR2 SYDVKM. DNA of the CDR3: TGTGCCAGCAGAGAAAGCGGGAGTCGGACAGATACGCAGTATTTT. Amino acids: CASRESGSRTDTQYF.

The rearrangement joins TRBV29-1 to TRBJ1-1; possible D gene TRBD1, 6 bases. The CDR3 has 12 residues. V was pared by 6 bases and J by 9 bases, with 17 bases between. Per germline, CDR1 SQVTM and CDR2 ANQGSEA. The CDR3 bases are TGCAGCGTCGGACCCGGACAGACTCAAGCTTTCTTT. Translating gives CSVGPGQTQAFF.

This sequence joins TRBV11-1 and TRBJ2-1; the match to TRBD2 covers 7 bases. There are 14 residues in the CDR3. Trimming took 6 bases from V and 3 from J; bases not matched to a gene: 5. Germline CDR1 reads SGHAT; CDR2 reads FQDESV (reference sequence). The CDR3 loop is CASRGGTYYNEQFF. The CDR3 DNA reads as TGTGCCAGCAGGGGGGGGACCTACTACAATGAGCAGTTCTTC.

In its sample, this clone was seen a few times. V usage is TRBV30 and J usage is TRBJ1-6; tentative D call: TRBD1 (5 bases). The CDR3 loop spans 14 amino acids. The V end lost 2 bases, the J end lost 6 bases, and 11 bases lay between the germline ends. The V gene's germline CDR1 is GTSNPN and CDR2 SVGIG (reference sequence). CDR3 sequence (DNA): TGTGCCTGGAGTCCACGGGGGGGTAATTCACCCCTCCACTTT. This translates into CAWSPRGGNSPLHF. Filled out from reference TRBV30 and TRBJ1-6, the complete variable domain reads SQTIHQWPATLVQPVGSPLSLECTVEGTSNPNLYWYRQAAGRGLQLLFYSVGIGQISSEVPQNLSASRPQDRQFILSSKKLLLSDSGFYLCAWSPRGGNSPLHFGNGTRLTVT.

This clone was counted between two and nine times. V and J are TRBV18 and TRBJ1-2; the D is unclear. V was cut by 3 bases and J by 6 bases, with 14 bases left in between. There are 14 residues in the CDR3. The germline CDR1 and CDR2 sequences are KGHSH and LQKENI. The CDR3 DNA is TGTGCCAGCTCACCCCTCCAGGAAGAACATGGCTACACCTTC. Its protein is CASSPLQEEHGYTF. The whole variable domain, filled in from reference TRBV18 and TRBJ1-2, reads NAGVMQNPRHLVRRRGQEARLRCSPMKGHSHVYWYRQLPEEGLKFMVYLQKENIIDESGMPKERFSAEFPKEGPSILRIQQVVRGDSAAYFCASSPLQEEHGYTFGSGTRLTVV.

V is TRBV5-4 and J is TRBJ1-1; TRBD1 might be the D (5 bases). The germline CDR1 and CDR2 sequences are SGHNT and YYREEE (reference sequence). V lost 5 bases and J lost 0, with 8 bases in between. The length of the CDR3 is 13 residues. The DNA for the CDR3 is TGTGCCAGCAGGAACAGGATGAACACTGAAGCTTTCTTT. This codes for CASRNRMNTEAFF.

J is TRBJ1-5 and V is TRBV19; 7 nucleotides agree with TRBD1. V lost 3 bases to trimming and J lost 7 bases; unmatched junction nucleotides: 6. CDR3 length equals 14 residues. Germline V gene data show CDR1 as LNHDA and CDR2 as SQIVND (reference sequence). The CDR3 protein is CASSMRQGSQPQHF. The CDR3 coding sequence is TGTGCCAGTAGTATGCGACAGGGAAGCCAGCCCCAGCATTTT.

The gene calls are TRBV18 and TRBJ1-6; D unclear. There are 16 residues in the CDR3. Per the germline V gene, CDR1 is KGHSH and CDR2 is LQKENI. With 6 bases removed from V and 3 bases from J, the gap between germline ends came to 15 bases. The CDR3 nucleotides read TGTGCCAGCTCCCGGACCGATCCGGGCTATAATTCACCCCTCCACTTT. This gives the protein CASSRTDPGYNSPLHF.

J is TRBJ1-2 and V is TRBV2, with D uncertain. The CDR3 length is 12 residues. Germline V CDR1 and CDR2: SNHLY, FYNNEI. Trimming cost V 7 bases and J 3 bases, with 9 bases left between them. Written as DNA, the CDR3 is TGTGCCAGCACGTCCCTAGACTATGGCTACACCTTC. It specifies CASTSLDYGYTF.

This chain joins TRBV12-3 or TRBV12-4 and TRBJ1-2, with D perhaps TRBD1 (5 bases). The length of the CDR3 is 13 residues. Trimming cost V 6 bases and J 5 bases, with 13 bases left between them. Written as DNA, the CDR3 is TGTGCCAGCAGCCCGGGACCGCTTTATGGCTACACCTTC. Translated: CASSPGPLYGYTF.

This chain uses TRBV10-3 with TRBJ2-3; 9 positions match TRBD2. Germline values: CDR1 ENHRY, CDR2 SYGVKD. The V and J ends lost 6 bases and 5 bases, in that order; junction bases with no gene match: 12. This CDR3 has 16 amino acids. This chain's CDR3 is CAISATLAGSKDTQYF. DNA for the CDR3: TGTGCCATCAGCGCCACTCTAGCGGGGTCTAAAGATACGCAGTATTTT.

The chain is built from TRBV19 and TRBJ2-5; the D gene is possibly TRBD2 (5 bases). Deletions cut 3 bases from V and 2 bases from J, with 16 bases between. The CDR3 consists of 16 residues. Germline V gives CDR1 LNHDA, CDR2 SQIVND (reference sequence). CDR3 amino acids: CASSIGGWPLQETQYF. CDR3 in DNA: TGTGCCAGTAGTATTGGCGGGTGGCCATTACAAGAGACCCAGTACTTC.

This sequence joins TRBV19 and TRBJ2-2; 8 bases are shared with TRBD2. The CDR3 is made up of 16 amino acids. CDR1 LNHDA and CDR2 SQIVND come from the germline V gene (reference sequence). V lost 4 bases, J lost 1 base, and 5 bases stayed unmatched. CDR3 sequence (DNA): TGTGCCAGTAGTACCCCGACTAGCGTGAACACCGGGGAGCTGTTTTTT. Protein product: CASSTPTSVNTGELFF.

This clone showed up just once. CDR3 nucleotide sequence: TGTGCCAGCAGTTACATCGGCAGCCTCTACAATCAGCCCCAGCATTTT. Protein: CASSYIGSLYNQPQHF. The chain combines TRBV6-2 or TRBV6-3 with TRBJ1-5; D not resolved. The CDR3 is 16 residues long. Per the germline V gene, CDR1 is MNHEY and CDR2 is SVGEGT. V was pared by 2 bases and J by 3 bases, with 14 bases between.

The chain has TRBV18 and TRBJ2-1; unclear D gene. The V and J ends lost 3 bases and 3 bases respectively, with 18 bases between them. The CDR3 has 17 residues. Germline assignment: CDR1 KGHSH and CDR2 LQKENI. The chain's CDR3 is CASSPRTVIRLYNEQFF. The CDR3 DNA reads TGTGCCAGCTCACCCCGCACAGTTATCAGGCTCTACAATGAGCAGTTCTTC.

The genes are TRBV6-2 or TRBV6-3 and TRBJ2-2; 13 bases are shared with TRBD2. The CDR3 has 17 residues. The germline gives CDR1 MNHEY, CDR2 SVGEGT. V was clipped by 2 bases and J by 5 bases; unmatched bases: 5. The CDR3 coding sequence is TGTGCCAGCAGTTACCCACTAGCGGGGGGGCCGACCGGGGAGCTGTTTTTT. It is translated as CASSYPLAGGPTGELFF.